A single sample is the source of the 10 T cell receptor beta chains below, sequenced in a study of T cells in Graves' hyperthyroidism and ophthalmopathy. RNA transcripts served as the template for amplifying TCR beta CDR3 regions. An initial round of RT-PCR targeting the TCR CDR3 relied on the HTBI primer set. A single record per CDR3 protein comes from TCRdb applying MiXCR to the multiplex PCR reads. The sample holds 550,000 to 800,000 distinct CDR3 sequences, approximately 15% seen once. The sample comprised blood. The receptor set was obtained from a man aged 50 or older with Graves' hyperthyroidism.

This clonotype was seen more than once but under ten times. Written as DNA, the CDR3 is TGTGCCAGCAGCCAACGCACAGGGGGCGCAGATACGCAGTATTTT. It translates to CASSQRTGGADTQYF. The chain combines TRBV3-1 with TRBJ2-3, with 9 bases fitting TRBD1. CDR3 length: 15 amino acids. J was trimmed by 4 bases and V by 2 bases; bases with no gene match: 4. Germline lookup yields CDR1 LGHDT and CDR2 YNNKEL (reference sequence).

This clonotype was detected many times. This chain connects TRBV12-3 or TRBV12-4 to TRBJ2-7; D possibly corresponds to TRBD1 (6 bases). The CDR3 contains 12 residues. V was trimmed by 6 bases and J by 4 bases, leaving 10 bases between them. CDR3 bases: TGTGCCAGCAGCGACAGGAAGTACGAGCAGTACTTC. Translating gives CASSDRKYEQYF.

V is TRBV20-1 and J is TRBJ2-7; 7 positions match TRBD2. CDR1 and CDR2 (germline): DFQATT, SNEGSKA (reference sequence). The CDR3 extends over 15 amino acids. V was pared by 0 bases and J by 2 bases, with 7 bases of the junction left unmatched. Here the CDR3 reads CSARDKGLPTYEQYF. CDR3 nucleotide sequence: TGCAGTGCTAGAGATAAGGGACTACCCACCTACGAGCAGTACTTC.

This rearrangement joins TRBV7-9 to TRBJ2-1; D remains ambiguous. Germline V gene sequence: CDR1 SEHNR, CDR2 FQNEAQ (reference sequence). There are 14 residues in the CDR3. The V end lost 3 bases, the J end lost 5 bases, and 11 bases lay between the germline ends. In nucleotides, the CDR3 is TGTGCCAGCAGCTTGGATCTACTGAACAATGAGCAGTTCTTC. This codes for CASSLDLLNNEQFF.

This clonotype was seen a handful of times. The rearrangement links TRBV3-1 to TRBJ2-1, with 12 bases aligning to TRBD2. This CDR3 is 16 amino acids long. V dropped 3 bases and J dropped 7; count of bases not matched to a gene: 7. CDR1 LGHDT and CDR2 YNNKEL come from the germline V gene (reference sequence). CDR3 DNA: TGTGCCAGCAGCCACGGACTAGCGGGAATGATTAATGAGCAGTTCTTC. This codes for CASSHGLAGMINEQFF.

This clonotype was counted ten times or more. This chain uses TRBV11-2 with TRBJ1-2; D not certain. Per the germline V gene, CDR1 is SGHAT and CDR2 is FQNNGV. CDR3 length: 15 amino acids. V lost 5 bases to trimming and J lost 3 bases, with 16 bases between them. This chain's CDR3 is CASSLTPRGDYGYTF. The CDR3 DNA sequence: TGTGCCAGCAGCCTAACCCCCCGCGGGGACTATGGCTACACCTTC.

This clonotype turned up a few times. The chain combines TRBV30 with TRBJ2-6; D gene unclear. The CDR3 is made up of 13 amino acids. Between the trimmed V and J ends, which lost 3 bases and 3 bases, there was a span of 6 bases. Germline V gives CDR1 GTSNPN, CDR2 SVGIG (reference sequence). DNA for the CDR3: TGTGCCTGGAGGCAACGTGGGGCCAACGTCCTGACTTTC. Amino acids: CAWRQRGANVLTF.

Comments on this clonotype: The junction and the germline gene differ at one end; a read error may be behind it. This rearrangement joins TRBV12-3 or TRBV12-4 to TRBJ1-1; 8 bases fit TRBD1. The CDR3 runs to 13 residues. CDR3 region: CASSPRQGTAAFF. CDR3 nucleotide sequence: TGTGCCAGCAGTCCCAGACAGGGGACTGCAGCTTTCTTT.

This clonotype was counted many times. The CDR3 DNA reads as TGCGCCAGCAGCTTGACTAGCACGGGTCTCTACAATGAGCAGTTCTTC. Translating gives CASSLTSTGLYNEQFF. The J gene is TRBJ2-1, the V gene TRBV5-1; TRBD2 is a possible D gene (6 bases). The germline CDR1 and CDR2 sequences are SGHRS and YFSETQ. Trimming removed 1 base from V and 3 bases from J, with 14 bases in between. The CDR3 length is 16 residues.

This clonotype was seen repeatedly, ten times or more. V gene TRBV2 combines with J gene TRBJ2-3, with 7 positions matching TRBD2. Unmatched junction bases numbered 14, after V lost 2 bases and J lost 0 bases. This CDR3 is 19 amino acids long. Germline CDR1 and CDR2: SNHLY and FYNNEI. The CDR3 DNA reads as TGTGCCAGCAGTGAACAGCCCAGCGGGAACCTTGGAAGCACAGATACGCAGTATTTT. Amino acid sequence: CASSEQPSGNLGSTDTQYF.